This TCR beta chain was observed in a study of tumor-infiltrating lymphocytes in primary liver carcinoma. About the study: Staging of the tumors gave T1-T3 N0M0, with widths of roughly 4.2 to 11 cm. Notes on the study in general: Tumor-adjacent and tumor-blood pairs displayed less overlap than did pairs of tumor regions. Significantly larger top-250-clone fractions were found in tumors than in blood (p = 0.039).

A primer in the constant region served to generate TCR beta cDNA from 500 ng of total RNA. Investigators got TCR beta libraries out of three nested multiplex PCR rounds, done with slightly modified ARM-PCR. Running around 10 cycles apiece, the first two PCR rounds relied on TRBV1-TRBV30 forward primers together with a C-beta reverse primer. MiXCR, run by TCRdb on the multiplex PCR reads, gives a single entry per CDR3 protein. Here the sample spans roughly 330,000 distinct CDR3 sequences, roughly 61% being singletons. V shed 0 bases and J shed 5 bases, with 23 bases lying between them. The CDR3 covers 18 residues. Germline V gives CDR1 SGDLS, CDR2 YYNGEE. With respect to this clonotype: The antigen remains unidentified. Because it lacks the conserved phenylalanine or tryptophan at the end, this CDR3 is likely a read error.

In addition to blood RNA drawn from unsorted whole blood, germline DNA was extracted. The J gene is TRBJ2-5, the V gene TRBV9; D is uncertain. The sequencing sample was made of peripheral blood. The receptor was derived from a man in his forties with primary liver carcinoma and hepatitis B virus infection. The CDR3 DNA reads as TGTGCCAGCAGCGTAGCGTGGTCCCACCACACGGTAGATGAGACCCAGTACTCC. The encoded protein is CASSVAWSHHTVDETQYS.